The present T cell receptor beta chain was sequenced within a study of blood T cell repertoires in COVID-19. Participants had their cohort set by participant-reported clinical history. The CDR3 spans 14 residues. In germline, CDR1 is LNHDA, CDR2 SQIVND (reference sequence). V shed 6 bases and J 1 base; nucleotides not matched to a gene: 3. Under the authors' procedure: Reference gene primer amplification gave estimated nucleated cell counts. Clones were read by immunoSEQ multiplex PCR, and TCRdb kept only the in-frame ones, dropping some. V and J calls and clone size are given by that table; D and trimming were obtained from the DNA. The table shows 110,000 to 150,000 clones, with 80% to 90% occurring only once.

The rearrangement joins TRBV19 to TRBJ1-5; 7 nucleotides match TRBD1. The TCR sequence derives from a man in his 60s who had recovered from COVID-19. The sample comprised PBMCs or T cells enriched from blood (not recorded which). CDR3: CASSRQGSNQPQHF. For the CDR3, the DNA is TGTGCCAGTAGCAGACAGGGAAGCAATCAGCCCCAGCATTTT.